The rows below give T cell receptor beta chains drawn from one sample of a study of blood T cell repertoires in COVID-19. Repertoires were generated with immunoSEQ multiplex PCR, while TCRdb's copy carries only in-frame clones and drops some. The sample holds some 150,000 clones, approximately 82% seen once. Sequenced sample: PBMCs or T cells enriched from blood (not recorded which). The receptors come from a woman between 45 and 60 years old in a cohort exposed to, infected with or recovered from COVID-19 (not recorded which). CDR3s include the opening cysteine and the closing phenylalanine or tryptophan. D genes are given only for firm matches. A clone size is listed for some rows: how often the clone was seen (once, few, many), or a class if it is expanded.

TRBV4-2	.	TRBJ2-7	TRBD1	CASSSGTGVYEQYF	TGTGCCAGCAGCTCGGGGACAGGGGTCTACGAGCAGTACTTC
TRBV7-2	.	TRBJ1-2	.	CASSFTHREIGGYTF	TGTGCCAGCAGCTTTACTCACAGGGAAATTGGCGGCTACACCTTC
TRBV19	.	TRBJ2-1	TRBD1	CATQTDRGKQFF	TGTGCCACCCAGACCGACAGGGGTAAGCAGTTCTTC
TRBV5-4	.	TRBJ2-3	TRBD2	CASRAGTSGATDTQYF	TGTGCCAGCAGGGCGGGAACTAGCGGGGCCACAGATACGCAGTATTTT
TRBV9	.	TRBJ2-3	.	CASSVMWHGTDTQYF	TGTGCCAGCAGCGTCATGTGGCATGGCACAGATACGCAGTATTTT
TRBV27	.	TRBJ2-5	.	CASKGYQGQETQYF	TGTGCCAGCAAAGGTTACCAGGGACAAGAGACCCAGTACTTC
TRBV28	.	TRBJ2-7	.	CASSLSETGHYEQYF	TGTGCCAGCAGTCTTTCCGAGACAGGCCACTACGAGCAGTACTTC
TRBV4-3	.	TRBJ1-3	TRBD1	CASSLNRGLSGNTIYF	TGCGCCAGCAGCCTAAACAGGGGGCTATCCGGAAACACCATATATTTT
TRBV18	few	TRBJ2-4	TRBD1	CASSSTGEAPKNIQYF	TGTGCCAGCTCCTCGACAGGGGAGGCTCCCAAAAACATTCAGTACTTC
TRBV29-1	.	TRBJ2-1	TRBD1	CSVDVTGDPYNEQFF	TGCAGCGTTGATGTAACAGGGGATCCTTACAATGAGCAGTTCTTC
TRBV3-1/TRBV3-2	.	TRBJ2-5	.	CASRRGTGDQETQYF	TGTGCCAGCAGACGCGGGACGGGTGACCAAGAGACCCAGTACTTC
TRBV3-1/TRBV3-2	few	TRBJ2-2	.	CASSQGHTGELFF	TGTGCCAGCAGCCAGGGGCACACCGGGGAGCTGTTTTTT
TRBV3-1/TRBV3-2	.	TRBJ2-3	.	CASRAGRGDTQYF	TGTGCCAGCAGGGCAGGACGGGGAGATACGCAGTATTTT
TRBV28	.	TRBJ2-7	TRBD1	CASSGGKGQGAPDQYEQYF	TGTGCCAGCAGTGGGGGGAAGGGACAGGGGGCCCCGGACCAATACGAGCAGTACTTC
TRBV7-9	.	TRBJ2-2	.	CASQQGNTGELFF	TGTGCCAGCCAACAGGGTAACACCGGGGAGCTGTTTTTT
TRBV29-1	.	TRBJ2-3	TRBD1	CSVGTGATDTQYF	TGCAGCGTTGGGACAGGGGCCACAGATACGCAGTATTTT
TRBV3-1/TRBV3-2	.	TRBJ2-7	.	CASSQGNKPYEQYF	TGTGCCAGCAGCCAAGGAAACAAACCCTACGAGCAGTACTTC
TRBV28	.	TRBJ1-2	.	CASNGPNYGYTF	TGTGCCAGCAACGGTCCTAACTATGGCTACACCTTC
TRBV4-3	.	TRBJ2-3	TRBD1	CASSSTGTGATDTQYF	TGCGCCAGCAGCTCTACCGGGACAGGGGCGACAGATACGCAGTATTTT
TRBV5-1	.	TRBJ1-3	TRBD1	CASSLAGVMTPPGQGARGNTIYF	TGCGCCAGCAGCTTGGCGGGAGTGATGACCCCACCGGGACAGGGGGCGCGGGGAAACACCATATATTTT
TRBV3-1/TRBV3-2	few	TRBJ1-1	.	CASSLQGRVVEAFF	TGTGCCAGCAGCCTCCAGGGCAGGGTTGTTGAAGCTTTCTTT
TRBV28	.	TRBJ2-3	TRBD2	CASNPRGGGASDTQYF	TGTGCCAGCAACCCGCGAGGCGGGGGGGCCTCAGATACGCAGTATTTT
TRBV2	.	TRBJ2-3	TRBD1	CASRLTGGATDTQYF	TGTGCCAGCAGGCTGACAGGGGGCGCCACAGATACGCAGTATTTT
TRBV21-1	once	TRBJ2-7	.	CAIKNARFDPGKAYEQYF	TGTGCCATAAAAAACGCCAGGTTTGATCCGGGGAAAGCTTACGAGCAGTACTTC
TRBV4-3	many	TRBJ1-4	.	CASSQDPTAGTTNEKLFF	TGCGCCAGCAGCCAAGATCCCACGGCGGGTACAACTAATGAAAAACTGTTTTTT
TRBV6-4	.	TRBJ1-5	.	CASSRHLNQPQHF	TGTGCCAGCAGCCGACACCTCAATCAGCCCCAGCATTTT
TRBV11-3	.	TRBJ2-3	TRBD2	CASSSRTSGSGTDTQYF	TGTGCCAGCAGCTCAAGGACTAGCGGGAGTGGCACAGATACGCAGTATTTT
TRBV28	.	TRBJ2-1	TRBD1	CASSYPGQGTDEQFF	TGTGCCAGCAGTTACCCGGGACAGGGGACAGATGAGCAGTTCTTC
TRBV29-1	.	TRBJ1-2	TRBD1	CSVEDETGEDGYTF	TGCAGCGTTGAAGATGAGACAGGGGAGGATGGCTACACCTTC